One and the same sample provided the 7 T cell receptor beta chains below, sequenced in a study of cytomegalovirus exposure and HLA in healthy donors. Sequencing used immunoSEQ multiplex PCR; TCRdb keeps in-frame clones, though not all of them. This table holds 71,000 or so clones, about 94% found once. Material for sequencing was PBMCs. The receptors come from a man aged 18 to 35 in good health and CMV-seropositive.

The chain links TRBV6-1 to TRBJ2-7; 7 bases fit TRBD2. The germline V gene has CDR1 MNHNS and CDR2 SASEGT. V shed 5 bases, J shed 3 bases, and the junction held 10 bases outside the gene matches. This CDR3 spans 15 amino acids. The CDR3 DNA reads as TGTGCCAGCAGTCCACCGGCGGGAGCTGGCTACGAGCAGTACTTC. Translating gives CASSPPAGAGYEQYF.

The gene calls are TRBV2 and TRBJ2-4, with TRBD1 matching over 11 bases. Germline V gene sequence: CDR1 SNHLY, CDR2 FYNNEI. V shed 9 bases and J 2 bases; nucleotides not matched to a gene: 6. The CDR3 runs 15 residues. The CDR3 DNA reads as TGTGCCAGTGGACAGGGGGCAAATACCAAAAACATTCAGTACTTC. This translates into CASGQGANTKNIQYF.

The chain is built from TRBV4-1 and TRBJ1-6; maybe TRBD1 (6 bases). CDR3 length equals 15 residues. Trimming pared 5 bases from V and 4 bases from J, leaving 12 bases between. The germline V gene has CDR1 MGHRA and CDR2 YSYEKL. CDR3 DNA: TGCGCCAGCAGCGAGTCGGGGACATATAATTCACCCCTCCACTTT. Translating it yields CASSESGTYNSPLHF.

This clone was seen a single time. The chain has TRBV5-1 and TRBJ2-1, with 14 bases lining up with TRBD2. Germline trimming cut 4 bases from V and 8 bases from J; bases unmatched to any gene: 8. There are 16 residues in the CDR3. Per germline, CDR1 SGHRS and CDR2 YFSETQ. CDR3 sequence (DNA): TGCGCCAGCAGCCCACGACTAGCGGGAGGGGTCTATGAGCAGTTCTTC. It yields the protein CASSPRLAGGVYEQFF.

The V and J genes are TRBV9 and TRBJ2-2, with 7 bases identical to TRBD1. The CDR3 is made up of 16 amino acids. Trimming removed 0 bases from V and 6 bases from J; junction bases left unmatched: 8. Germline V gene data show CDR1 as SGDLS and CDR2 as YYNGEE. As DNA, the CDR3 is TGTGCCAGCAGCGTAGTAGTGACAGGGCGCGCCGGGGAGCTGTTTTTT. Amino acid sequence: CASSVVVTGRAGELFF.

This chain connects TRBV7-9 to TRBJ2-2; 7 bases fit TRBD1. Looked up from germline, CDR1 is SEHNR and CDR2 is FQNEAQ (reference sequence). The CDR3 runs 17 residues. The J segment lost 2 bases and the V segment lost 5 bases, leaving 11 bases of the junction unmatched. The chain's CDR3 is CASSSPTGRDNTGELFF. The CDR3 DNA is TGTGCCAGCAGCAGCCCGACAGGGAGAGACAACACCGGGGAGCTGTTTTTT.

This chain joins TRBV27 and TRBJ2-3; the D gene is possibly TRBD1 (6 bases). Germline loops: CDR1 MNHEY, CDR2 SMNVEV (reference sequence). With 8 bases removed from V and 4 bases from J, the gap between germline ends came to 16 bases. CDR3 length equals 14 residues. The CDR3 bases are TGTGCCAGCTGGGGGCGACGGCTGCCAGATACGCAGTATTTT. Its protein product is CASWGRRLPDTQYF.